The 4 T cell receptor beta chains presented below share a single source sample, sequenced in a study of blood T cell repertoires in COVID-19. Sequencing was performed with immunoSEQ multiplex PCR; in TCRdb, only in-frame clones are kept and a portion is missing. The table has about 57,000 clones, approximately 82% seen once. Sequencing was carried out using peripheral blood. The receptors derive from a woman older than 75 with acute or convalescent COVID-19.

In its sample, this clone was seen once. This chain connects TRBV15 to TRBJ2-1; 14 bases line up with TRBD2. V lost 4 bases to trimming and J lost 7 bases; unmatched junction nucleotides: 9. Germline V gene data show CDR1 as LNHNV and CDR2 as YYDKDF (reference sequence). CDR3 length: 17 residues. CDR3 in amino acids: CATSIPGLAGAFNEQFF. Written as DNA, the CDR3 is TGTGCCACCAGCATCCCGGGACTAGCGGGGGCGTTTAATGAGCAGTTCTTC.

The chain couples TRBV27 to TRBJ2-4, with 8 positions matching TRBD1. The CDR3 is 14 amino acids. J was trimmed by 11 bases and V by 2 bases; bases with no gene match: 8. Looked up from germline, CDR1 is MNHEY and CDR2 is SMNVEV (reference sequence). CDR3 nucleotides: TGTGCCAGCAGTTTAGACGCCCGGACAGGGTTTCAGTACTTC. Its protein is CASSLDARTGFQYF.

This sequence joins TRBV2 and TRBJ2-1, with 7 nucleotides matching TRBD2. The trim removed 5 bases at V and 4 bases at J, leaving 11 bases unmatched. The germline V gene has CDR1 SNHLY and CDR2 FYNNEI. This CDR3 contains 16 residues. The CDR3 sequence is CASSLVRLAVYNEQFF. The CDR3 DNA sequence: TGTGCCAGCAGTCTAGTGAGGCTAGCGGTTTACAATGAGCAGTTCTTC.

A single count supports this clone. This chain joins TRBV10-1 and TRBJ2-2; 8 bases are a match to TRBD1. This CDR3 has 14 amino acids. Germline loops: CDR1 WNHNN, CDR2 SYGVQD (reference sequence). The J segment lost 2 bases and the V segment lost 7 bases, leaving 3 bases of the junction unmatched. The CDR3 is CASTTGGNTGELFF. The CDR3 region has the DNA TGCGCCAGCACAACAGGGGGTAACACCGGGGAGCTGTTTTTT.